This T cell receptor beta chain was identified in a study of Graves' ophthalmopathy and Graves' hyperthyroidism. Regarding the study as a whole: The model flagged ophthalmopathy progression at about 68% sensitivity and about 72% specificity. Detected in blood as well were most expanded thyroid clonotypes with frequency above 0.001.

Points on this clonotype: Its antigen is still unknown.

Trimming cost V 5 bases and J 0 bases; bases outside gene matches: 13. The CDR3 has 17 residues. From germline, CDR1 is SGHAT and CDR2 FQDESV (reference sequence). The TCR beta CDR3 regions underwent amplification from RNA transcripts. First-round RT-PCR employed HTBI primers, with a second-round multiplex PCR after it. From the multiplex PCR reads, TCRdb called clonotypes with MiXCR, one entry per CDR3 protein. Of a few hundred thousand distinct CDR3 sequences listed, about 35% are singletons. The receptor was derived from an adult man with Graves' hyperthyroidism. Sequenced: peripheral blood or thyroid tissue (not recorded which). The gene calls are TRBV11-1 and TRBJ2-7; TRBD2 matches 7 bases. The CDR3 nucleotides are TGTGCCAGCAGCCTCGAGCGGGACGGACGATTCTCCTACGAGCAGTACTTC. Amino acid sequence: CASSLERDGRFSYEQYF.